The clone carrying this T cell receptor (beta chain) has ten or more counts. RNA transcripts gave rise to amplified TCR beta CDR3 regions. The HTBI primer set was used in a first-round RT-PCR of the TCR CDR3. TCRdb reprocessed the multiplex PCR reads via MiXCR and lists one record per CDR3 protein. The profile covers 500,000 or so distinct CDR3 sequences, with more than 15% appearing a single time and approximately 18% taken by the ten largest. Every diagnosis used clinical symptoms, serum thyroxine and TRAb, thyroid ultrasound and orbital computed tomography. These data originate in a study of T cells in Graves' hyperthyroidism and ophthalmopathy. In germline, CDR1 is SGHAT, CDR2 FQNNGV. V lost 0 bases, J lost 1 base, and 10 bases lay in between. The CDR3 is 16 residues long.

This TCR came from a young woman with Graves' ophthalmopathy. The V and J genes are TRBV11-2 and TRBJ1-3; D is uncertain. The specimen sequenced was blood. The CDR3 DNA reads TGTGCCAGCAGCTTAGATCCCCCAGGATCTGGAAACACCATATATTTT. This sequence encodes CASSLDPPGSGNTIYF. Supplemented by reference TRBV11-2 and TRBJ1-3, the full variable domain reads EAGVAQSPRYKIIEKRQSVAFWCNPISGHATLYWYQQILGQGPKLLIQFQNNGVVDDSQLPKDRFSAERLKGVDSTLKIQPAKLEDSAVYLCASSLDPPGSGNTIYFGEGSWLTVV.